Below, one T cell receptor (beta chain) is given with its context. The antigen is undetermined. Repertoires were generated with immunoSEQ multiplex PCR, while TCRdb's copy carries only in-frame clones and drops some. The data show tens of thousands of clones, about 85% seen once. The sample is drawn from a study of OX40 agonist ivuxolimab in advanced cancers. Germline loops: CDR1 MNHEY, CDR2 SVGAGI. The CDR3 contains 14 residues. V lost 1 base to trimming and J lost 6 bases, with 10 bases between them. Points from the study as a whole: At 0.1-3.0 mg/kg, partial responders had clonal expansion among the lowest observed.

Sequences were derived from CD4+ or CD8+ T cells sorted from blood, sampled in a trial of the OX40 agonist ivuxolimab. The sequence came from an adult with an advanced solid tumor such as melanoma, head and neck, liver or kidney cancer. The rearrangement joins TRBV6-5 to TRBJ1-5, with D hard to call. The CDR3 region has the DNA TGTGCCAGCAGTTACTATCGGGGTGGTCAGCCCCAGCATTTT. This codes for CASSYYRGGQPQHF.